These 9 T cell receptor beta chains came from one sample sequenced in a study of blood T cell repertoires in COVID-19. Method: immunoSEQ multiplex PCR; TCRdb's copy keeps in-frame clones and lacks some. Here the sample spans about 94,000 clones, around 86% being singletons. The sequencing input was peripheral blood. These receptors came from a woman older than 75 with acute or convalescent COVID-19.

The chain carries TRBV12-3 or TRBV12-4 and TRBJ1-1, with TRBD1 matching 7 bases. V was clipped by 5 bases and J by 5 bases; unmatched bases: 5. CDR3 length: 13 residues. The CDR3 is CASSPTGVTEAFF. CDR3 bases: TGTGCCAGCAGTCCAACAGGGGTTACTGAAGCTTTCTTT.

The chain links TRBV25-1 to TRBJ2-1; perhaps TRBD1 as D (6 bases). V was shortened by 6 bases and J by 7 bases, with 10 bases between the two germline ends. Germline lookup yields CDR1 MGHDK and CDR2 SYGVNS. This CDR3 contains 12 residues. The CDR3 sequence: CASRDRWNEQFF. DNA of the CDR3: TGTGCCAGCAGAGACAGGTGGAATGAGCAGTTCTTC.

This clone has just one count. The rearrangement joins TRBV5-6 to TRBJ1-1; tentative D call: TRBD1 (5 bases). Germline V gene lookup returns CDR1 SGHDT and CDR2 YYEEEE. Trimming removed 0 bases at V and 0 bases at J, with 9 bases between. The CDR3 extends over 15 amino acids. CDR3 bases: TGTGCCAGCAGCTTGGTTGCAGGGCTGAACACTGAAGCTTTCTTT. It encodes CASSLVAGLNTEAFF.

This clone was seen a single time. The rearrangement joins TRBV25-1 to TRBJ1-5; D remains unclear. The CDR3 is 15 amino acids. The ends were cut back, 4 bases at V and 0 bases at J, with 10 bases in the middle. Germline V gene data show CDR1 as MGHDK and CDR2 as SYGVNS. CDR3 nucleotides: TGTGCCAGCAGTGCGGCGGGCAGTAGCAATCAGCCCCAGCATTTT. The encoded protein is CASSAAGSSNQPQHF.

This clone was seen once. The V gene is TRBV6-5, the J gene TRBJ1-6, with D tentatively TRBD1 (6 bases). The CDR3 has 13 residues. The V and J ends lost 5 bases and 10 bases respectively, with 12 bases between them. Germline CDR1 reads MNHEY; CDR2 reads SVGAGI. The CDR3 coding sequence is TGTGCCAGCAGTCAGGGGAGGGGATCACCCCTCCACTTT. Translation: CASSQGRGSPLHF.

CDR3 bases: TGTGCCAGCAAAACAGGGGGCGCCTCCTACGAGCAGTACTTC. Protein product: CASKTGGASYEQYF. The chain has TRBV7-2 and TRBJ2-7; 9 nucleotides match TRBD1. The ends lost 7 bases at V and 0 bases at J; junction bases unmatched: 4. There are 14 residues in the CDR3. Per germline, CDR1 SGHTA and CDR2 FQGNSA.

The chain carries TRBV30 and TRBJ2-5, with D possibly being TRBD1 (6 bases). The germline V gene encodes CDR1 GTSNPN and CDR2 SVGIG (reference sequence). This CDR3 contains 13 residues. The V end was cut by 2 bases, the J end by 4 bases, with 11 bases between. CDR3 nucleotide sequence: TGTGCCTGGAGTTTACAGGGTTCAGAGACCCAGTACTTC. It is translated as CAWSLQGSETQYF.

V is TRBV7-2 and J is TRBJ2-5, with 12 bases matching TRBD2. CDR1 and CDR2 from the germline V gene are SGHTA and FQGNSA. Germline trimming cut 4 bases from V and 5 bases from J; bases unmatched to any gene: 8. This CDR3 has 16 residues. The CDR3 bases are TGTGCCAGCAGCTCACAGCTAGCGGGAGGGCCGGAGACCCAGTACTTC. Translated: CASSSQLAGGPETQYF.

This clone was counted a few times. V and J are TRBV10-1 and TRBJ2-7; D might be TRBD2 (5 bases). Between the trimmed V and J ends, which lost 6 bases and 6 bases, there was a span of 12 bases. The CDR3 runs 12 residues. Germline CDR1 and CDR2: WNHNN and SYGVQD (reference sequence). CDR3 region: CASSRGSSEQYF. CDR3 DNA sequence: TGCGCCAGCAGCCGGGGTTCGTCCGAGCAGTACTTC.